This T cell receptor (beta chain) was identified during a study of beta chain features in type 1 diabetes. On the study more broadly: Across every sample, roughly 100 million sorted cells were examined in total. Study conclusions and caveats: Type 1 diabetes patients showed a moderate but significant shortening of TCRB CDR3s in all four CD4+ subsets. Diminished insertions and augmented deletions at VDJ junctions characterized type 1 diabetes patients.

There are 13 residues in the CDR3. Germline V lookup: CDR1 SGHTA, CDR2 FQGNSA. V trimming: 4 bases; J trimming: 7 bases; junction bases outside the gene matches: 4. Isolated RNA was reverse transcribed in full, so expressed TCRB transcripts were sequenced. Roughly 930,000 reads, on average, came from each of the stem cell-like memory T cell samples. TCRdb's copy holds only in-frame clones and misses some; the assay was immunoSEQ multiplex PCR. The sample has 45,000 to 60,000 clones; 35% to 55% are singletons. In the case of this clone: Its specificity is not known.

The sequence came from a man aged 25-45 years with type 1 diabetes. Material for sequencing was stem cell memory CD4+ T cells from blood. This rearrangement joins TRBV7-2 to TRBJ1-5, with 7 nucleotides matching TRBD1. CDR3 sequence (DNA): TGTGCCAGCAGCTCGGACAGGAACCAGCCCCAGCATTTT. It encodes CASSSDRNQPQHF.